This is a list of T cell receptor beta chains from one sample in a study of blood T cell repertoires in COVID-19. Generated by immunoSEQ multiplex PCR, the TCRdb table keeps only in-frame clones and is missing some. Among some 300,000 clones listed, about nine tenths were seen once. Sequenced sample: peripheral blood. Source of these receptors: a woman in her 50s with COVID-19, enrolled during active disease. CDR3s include the opening cysteine and the closing phenylalanine or tryptophan. D genes are given only for firm matches. Some rows have no size entry. The others give once, few or many, or a class for an expanded clone.

V gene	CDR3 length	D gene	clone size	J gene	CDR3 DNA	CDR3 protein
TRBV6-1	16	TRBD2	NA	TRBJ2-3	TGTGCCAGCAGTGAAATCGTACAGCGGGGGGCAGATACGCAGTATTTT	CASSEIVQRGADTQYF
TRBV5-1	15	NA	NA	TRBJ2-4	TGCGCCAGCAGTCTCCCGGCAGGGCAAAAAAACATTCAGTACTTC	CASSLPAGQKNIQYF
TRBV9	15	TRBD1	NA	TRBJ1-6	TGTGCCAGCAGCGGGACAGGGTGGGGAAATTCACCCCTCCACTTT	CASSGTGWGNSPLHF
TRBV10-3	16	TRBD2	NA	TRBJ2-7	TGTGCCATCAGTGAGTCGACTAGCGGGAAATTCTACGAGCAGTACTTC	CAISESTSGKFYEQYF
TRBV6-2/TRBV6-3	13	NA	NA	TRBJ2-1	TGTGCCAGCAGTTCCACCAACACGAATGAGCAGTTCTTC	CASSSTNTNEQFF
TRBV19	14	TRBD1	NA	TRBJ2-7	TGTGCCAGTACTCCTGGACAGGGGGCCTACGAGCAGTACTTC	CASTPGQGAYEQYF
TRBV6-2/TRBV6-3	13	NA	NA	TRBJ1-2	TGTGCCAGCAGTTCTCAGGGTGCGCATGGCTACACCTTC	CASSSQGAHGYTF
TRBV12-5	17	TRBD2	NA	TRBJ2-1	TGTGCTAGTGGTTTGGTCCAAAGGACTAGCGGGGGTAATGAGCAGTTCTTC	CASGLVQRTSGGNEQFF
TRBV25-1	15	NA	once	TRBJ2-7	TGTGCCAGCATCAAACTCGAGGCTAGCTCCTACGAGCAGTACTTC	CASIKLEASSYEQYF
TRBV7-9	14	NA	NA	TRBJ2-7	TGTGCCAGCAGCTTAGCCTCCGTCGCCTACGAGCAGTACTTC	CASSLASVAYEQYF
TRBV6-1	19	TRBD1	few	TRBJ1-1	TGTGCCAGCAGTGAAAGTCGACGGACAGGGGGCTATAAGGACACTGAAGCTTTCTTT	CASSESRRTGGYKDTEAFF